This T cell receptor beta chain was captured in a study of CXCR3-negative and CXCR3-positive naive CD8 T cells. Naive CD8+ T cells showed a CD45RO-CCR7+CD27+CD95- phenotype. Carrying UMI labels, the TRB cDNA libraries were prepared through 5' RACE. TCRdb reprocessed the 5' RACE reads and stores each CDR3 protein as one record, lacking DNA. The table lists roughly 26,000 distinct CDR3 sequences. Germline CDR1 MDHEN, CDR2 SYDVKM. CDR3 length: 13 residues. The source is a human donor in good health. Some clones in this sample may be carry-over from other donors' samples. This chain uses TRBV28 with TRBJ2-5. The specimen was naive CXCR3- CD8+ T cells from blood. Sample subset: CD45RO-CCR7+CD27+CD95- naive CD8+ T cells lacking CXCR3 (TNR3-). CDR3 protein: CASSTPNSETQYF.